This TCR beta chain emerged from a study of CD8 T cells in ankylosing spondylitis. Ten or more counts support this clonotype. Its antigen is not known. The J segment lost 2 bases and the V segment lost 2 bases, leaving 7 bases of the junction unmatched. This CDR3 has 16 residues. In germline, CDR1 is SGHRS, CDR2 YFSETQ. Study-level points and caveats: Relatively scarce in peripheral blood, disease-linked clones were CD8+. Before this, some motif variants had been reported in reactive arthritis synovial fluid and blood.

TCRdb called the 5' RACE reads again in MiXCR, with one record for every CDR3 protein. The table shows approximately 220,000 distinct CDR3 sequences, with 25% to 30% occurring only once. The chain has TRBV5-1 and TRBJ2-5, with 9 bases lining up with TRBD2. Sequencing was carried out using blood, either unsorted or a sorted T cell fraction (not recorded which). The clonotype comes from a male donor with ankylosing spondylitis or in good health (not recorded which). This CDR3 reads CASSFGGRVTQETQYF. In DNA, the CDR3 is TGCGCCAGCAGCTTCGGCGGGAGGGTGACTCAAGAGACCCAGTACTTC. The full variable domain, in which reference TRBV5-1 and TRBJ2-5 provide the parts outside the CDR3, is KAGVTQTPRYLIKTRGQQVTLSCSPISGHRSVSWYQQTPGQGLQFLFEYFSETQRNKGNFPGRFSGRQFSNSRSEMNVSTLELGDSALYLCASSFGGRVTQETQYFGPGTRLLVL.